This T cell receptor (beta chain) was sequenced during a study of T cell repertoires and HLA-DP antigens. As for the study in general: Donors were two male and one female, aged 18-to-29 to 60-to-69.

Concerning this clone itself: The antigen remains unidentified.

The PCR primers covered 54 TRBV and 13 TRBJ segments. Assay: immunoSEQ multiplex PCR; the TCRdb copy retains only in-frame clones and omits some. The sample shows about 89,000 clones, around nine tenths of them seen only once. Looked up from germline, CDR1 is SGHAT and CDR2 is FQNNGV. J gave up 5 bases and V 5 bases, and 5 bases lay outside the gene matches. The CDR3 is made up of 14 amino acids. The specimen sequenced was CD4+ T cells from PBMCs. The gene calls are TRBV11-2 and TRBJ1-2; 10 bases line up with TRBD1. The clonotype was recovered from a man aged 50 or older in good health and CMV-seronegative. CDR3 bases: TGTGCCAGCAGCCCCGCGGGACAGGGGTATGGCTACACCTTC. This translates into CASSPAGQGYGYTF. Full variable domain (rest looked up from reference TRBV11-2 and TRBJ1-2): EAGVAQSPRYKIIEKRQSVAFWCNPISGHATLYWYQQILGQGPKLLIQFQNNGVVDDSQLPKDRFSAERLKGVDSTLKIQPAKLEDSAVYLCASSPAGQGYGYTFGSGTRLTVV.